This entry lists 11 T cell receptor beta chains sequenced from one sample in a study of shared clonotypes between healthy human individuals. This table comes from immunoSEQ multiplex PCR, and its TCRdb copy is limited to in-frame clones, with some not included. The table has 850,000 to 1,200,000 clones, approximately 68% seen once. The specimen sequenced was memory CD4+ T cells sorted from blood. Subset: CD45RA-negative fraction. Receptors were obtained from a young man in good health.

The V call is TRBV28, the J call TRBJ2-7; 7 bases fit TRBD1. The CDR3 runs 13 residues. V was clipped by 4 bases and J by 7 bases; unmatched bases: 7. Germline V gene sequence: CDR1 MDHEN, CDR2 SYDVKM. The CDR3 coding sequence is TGTGCCAGCAGTTCTCCGGGACAGTCGGAGCAGTACTTC. Translating it yields CASSSPGQSEQYF. Using reference TRBV28 and TRBJ2-7 for the parts outside the CDR3, the full variable domain is DVKVTQSSRYLVKRTGEKVFLECVQDMDHENMFWYRQDPGLGLRLIYFSYDVKMKEKGDIPEGYSVSREKKERFSLILESASTNQTSMYLCASSSPGQSEQYFGPGTRLTVT.

This chain connects TRBV28 to TRBJ1-4; D gene unclear. The CDR3 is 14 amino acids. The V gene's germline CDR1 is MDHEN and CDR2 SYDVKM. V was pared by 4 bases and J by 4 bases, with 10 bases between. CDR3 sequence reads: CASSSLSFNEKLFF. CDR3 bases: TGTGCCAGCAGTTCCCTCTCTTTTAATGAAAAACTGTTTTTT.

CDR3 amino acids: CAWSVYPITLPYTDTQYF. CDR3 in DNA: TGTGCCTGGAGTGTCTACCCGATAACCTTACCGTACACAGATACGCAGTATTTT. The chain recombines TRBV30 with TRBJ2-3, with D unresolved. The CDR3 runs 18 residues. The V and J ends lost 0 bases and 2 bases respectively, with 21 bases between them. Germline assignment: CDR1 GTSNPN and CDR2 SVGIG (reference sequence).

The rearrangement links TRBV6-5 to TRBJ1-4, with TRBD1 matching 11 bases. V was clipped by 6 bases and J by 5 bases; unmatched bases: 5. From germline, CDR1 is MNHEY and CDR2 SVGAGI. The CDR3 is 15 amino acids. The CDR3 is CASSRTGGLNEKLFF. Written as DNA, the CDR3 is TGTGCCAGCAGCAGGACAGGGGGCCTGAATGAAAAACTGTTTTTT.

The CDR3, as DNA: TGTGCCAGCAGCCCGACAGGGGCAATCCTCTCTGGGGCCAACGTCCTGACTTTC. Translation: CASSPTGAILSGANVLTF. The V gene is TRBV7-2, the J gene TRBJ2-6; 8 bases line up with TRBD1. Trimming removed 5 bases from V and 0 bases from J; junction bases left unmatched: 9. In germline, CDR1 is SGHTA, CDR2 FQGNSA. The CDR3 runs to 18 residues.

With respect to this clone: The same CDR3 arises from other DNA sequences in this sample as well. The chain uses TRBV2 and TRBJ1-3; D is possibly TRBD1 (6 bases). The CDR3 contains 14 residues. V was cut by 6 bases and J by 0 bases, with 9 bases left in between. Germline CDR1 reads SNHLY; CDR2 reads FYNNEI. CDR3 coding DNA: TGTGCCAGCAGCGGACAGCTCTCTGGAAACACCATATATTTT. Translation gives CASSGQLSGNTIYF. Filled out from reference TRBV2 and TRBJ1-3, the complete variable domain reads EPEVTQTPSHQVTQMGQEVILRCVPISNHLYFYWYRQILGQKVEFLVSFYNNEISEKSEIFDDQFSVERPDGSNFTLKIRSTKLEDSAMYFCASSGQLSGNTIYFGEGSWLTVV.

This clone was detected a few times. This CDR3 is CASSVEVAGELFF. DNA of the CDR3: TGTGCCAGCAGCGTTGAAGTCGCCGGGGAGCTGTTTTTT. The rearrangement joins TRBV9 to TRBJ2-2; no definite D call. The CDR3 is made up of 13 amino acids. The V gene lost 2 bases and the J gene lost 6 bases, with 8 bases spanning the gap. Germline V CDR1 and CDR2: SGDLS, YYNGEE. The full variable domain, its missing parts supplied by reference TRBV9 and TRBJ2-2, is DSGVTQTPKHLITATGQRVTLRCSPRSGDLSVYWYQQSLDQGLQFLIQYYNGEERAKGNILERFSAQQFPDLHSELNLSSLELGDSALYFCASSVEVAGELFFGEGSRLTVL.

The chain carries TRBV10-1 and TRBJ2-3; the D is unclear. This CDR3 is built from 14 residues. CDR1 WNHNN and CDR2 SYGVQD come from the germline V gene (reference sequence). V lost 0 bases to trimming and J lost 4 bases, with 8 bases between them. The CDR3 loop reads CASSESWQADTQYF. The CDR3 coding sequence is TGCGCCAGCAGTGAGTCTTGGCAGGCAGATACGCAGTATTTT.

There are many counts of this clone. The chain has TRBV19 and TRBJ1-1; the D is unclear. The CDR3 has 12 amino acids. The V end lost 8 bases, the J end lost 7 bases, and 14 bases lay between the germline ends. Germline CDR1 reads LNHDA; CDR2 reads SQIVND (reference sequence). The CDR3 nucleotides read TGTGCCAGTCGACCTGACTGGCGTGAAGCTTTCTTT. This encodes CASRPDWREAFF.

The genes are TRBV7-2 and TRBJ2-5, with TRBD2 matching 7 bases. Losses at the gene ends were 3 bases for V and 2 bases for J; bases not matched to a gene: 9. Germline V gene data show CDR1 as SGHTA and CDR2 as FQGNSA. The CDR3 consists of 16 residues. CDR3 loop: CASSFRSRGFQETQYF. DNA of the CDR3: TGTGCCAGCAGCTTTCGTTCGCGGGGGTTTCAAGAGACCCAGTACTTC.

The gene calls are TRBV6-6 and TRBJ1-2; TRBD1 aligns across 7 bases. Germline CDR1 reads MNHNY; CDR2 reads SVGAGI (reference sequence). V shed 5 bases and J 1 base; nucleotides not matched to a gene: 7. There are 15 residues in the CDR3. In DNA form, the CDR3 reads TGTGCCAGCAGTGGCATGGGACAGATTAACTATGGCTACACCTTC. Residues: CASSGMGQINYGYTF.